What follows is one TCR beta chain and its context. The ends were cut back, 4 bases at V and 9 bases at J, with 16 bases in the middle. Looked up from germline, CDR1 is SQVTM and CDR2 is ANQGSEA. The CDR3 runs to 13 residues. This specimen comes from a study of identical twins. TCRdb re-analysed the 5' RACE reads in MiXCR, keeping a single row per CDR3 protein. The table has about 720,000 distinct CDR3 sequences, approximately 18% seen once. The same sample was also used in a study of T cells expressing NK-cell markers.

The clonotype was recovered from a woman aged 18-29 years in good health. Sample: PBMCs. V is TRBV29-1 and J is TRBJ2-1; TRBD2 is a possible D gene (6 bases). CDR3 sequence (DNA): TGCAGCGTTGCCGGGACTGCAGGTGGTGAGCAGTTCTTC. It is translated as CSVAGTAGGEQFF.